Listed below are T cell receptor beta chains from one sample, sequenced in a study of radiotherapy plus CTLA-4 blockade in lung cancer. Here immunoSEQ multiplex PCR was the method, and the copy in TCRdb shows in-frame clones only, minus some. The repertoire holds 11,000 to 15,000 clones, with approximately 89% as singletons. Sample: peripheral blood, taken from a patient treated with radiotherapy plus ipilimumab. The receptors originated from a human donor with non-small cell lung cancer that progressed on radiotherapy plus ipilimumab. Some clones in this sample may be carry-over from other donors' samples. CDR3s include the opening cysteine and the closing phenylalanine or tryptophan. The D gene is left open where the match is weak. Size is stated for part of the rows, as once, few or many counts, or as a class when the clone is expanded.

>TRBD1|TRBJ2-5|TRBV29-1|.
TGCAGCGTTGAAGGTGGACAGGGAGGTGGGACCCAGTACTTC
CSVEGGQGGGTQYF
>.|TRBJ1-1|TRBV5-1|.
TGCGCCAGCAGCTCCGTCGCAGGGCTGAACACTGAAGCTTTCTTT
CASSSVAGLNTEAFF
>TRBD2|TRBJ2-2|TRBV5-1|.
TGCGCCAGCAGCTTGGTAGCGGGAGGGACCGGGGAGCTGTTTTTT
CASSLVAGGTGELFF
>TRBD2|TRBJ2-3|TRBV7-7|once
TGTGCCAGCAGCCCGGGACTAGCTCTTGTAGATACGCAGTATTTT
CASSPGLALVDTQYF
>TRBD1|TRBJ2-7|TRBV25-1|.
TGTGCCAGCAAAGGACAGGGAGGCGAGCAGTACTTC
CASKGQGGEQYF
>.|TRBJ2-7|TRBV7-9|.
TGTGCCAGCAGCCCAGACTACGAGCAGTACTTC
CASSPDYEQYF
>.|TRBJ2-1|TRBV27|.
TGTGCCAGCAGCCCCAGGGATTACAATGAGCAGTTCTTC
CASSPRDYNEQFF
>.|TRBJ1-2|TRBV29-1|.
TGCAGCGTTGAAGGTCGGGGGTTAGACTATGGCTACACCTTC
CSVEGRGLDYGYTF
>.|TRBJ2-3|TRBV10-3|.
TGTGCCACCCTTTTGGGGGGAGAAGATACGCAGTATTTT
CATLLGGEDTQYF
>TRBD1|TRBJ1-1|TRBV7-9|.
TGTGCCAGCAGCCATAGGACAGGGAGATTAGACACTGAAGCTTTCTTT
CASSHRTGRLDTEAFF
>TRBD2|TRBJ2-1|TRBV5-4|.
TGTGCCAGCAGCCGGGGTGGCGGGAGGTCCCACAATGAGCAGTTCTTC
CASSRGGGRSHNEQFF
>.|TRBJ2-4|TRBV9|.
TGTGCCAGCAGCGGGGGTGGCGCGGGGGCATCCAAAAACATTCAGTACTTC
CASSGGGAGASKNIQYF
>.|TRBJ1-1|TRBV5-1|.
TGCGCCAGCAGCTTGGCCGCGGGGGGCGCCGTGAACACTGAAGCTTTCTTT
CASSLAAGGAVNTEAFF
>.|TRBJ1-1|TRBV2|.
TGTGCCAGCAGGTGGACAGACCTGAACACTGAAGCTTTCTTT
CASRWTDLNTEAFF
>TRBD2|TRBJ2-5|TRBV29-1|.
TGCAGCGTTGGAGCGGGAGGGCCAGGAGAGACCCAGTACTTC
CSVGAGGPGETQYF
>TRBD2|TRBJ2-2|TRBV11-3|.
TGTGCCAGCAGTGTTTGGGGGGGGAACACCGGGGAGCTGTTTTTT
CASSVWGGNTGELFF
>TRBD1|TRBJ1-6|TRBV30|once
TGTGCCTGGAGTTTGGGGGACAGGACTAATTCACCCCTCCACTTT
CAWSLGDRTNSPLHF
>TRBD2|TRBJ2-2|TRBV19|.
TGTGCCAGTAGTATTGGACGGGGGGTCGTCACCGGGGAGCTGTTTTTT
CASSIGRGVVTGELFF
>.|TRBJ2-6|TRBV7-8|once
TGTGCCAGCACCGGCGGGCGTGGTAGGTCTGGGGCCAACGTCCTGACTTTC
CASTGGRGRSGANVLTF